A selection of T cell receptor beta chains follows, all from one sample in a study of blood T cell repertoires in COVID-19. Clones were read by immunoSEQ multiplex PCR, and TCRdb kept only the in-frame ones, dropping some. The data hold a few hundred thousand clones, with about 87% observed a single time. The sequenced sample consisted of PBMCs or T cells enriched from blood (not recorded which). Receptor source: a man aged 18 to 35 with acute COVID-19. CDR3s include the opening cysteine and the closing phenylalanine or tryptophan. Each record gives: J gene, clone size, D gene, V gene, CDR3 DNA, CDR3 protein. The D gene is left open where the match is weak. Clone size is given for some rows only: seen once, a few or many times, or a class if the clone is expanded.

J gene: TRBJ1-5; clone size: .; D gene: TRBD1; V gene: TRBV6-6; CDR3 DNA: TGTGCCAGCAACGACCCAGGGGGCGCGGGTCAGCCCCAGCATTTT; CDR3 protein: CASNDPGGAGQPQHF
J gene: TRBJ2-2; clone size: once; D gene: .; V gene: TRBV27; CDR3 DNA: TGTGCCAGCAGCCCGGCCCTCGGAGGACAGTCCGGGGAGCTGTTTTTT; CDR3 protein: CASSPALGGQSGELFF
J gene: TRBJ2-2; clone size: .; D gene: .; V gene: TRBV11-3; CDR3 DNA: TGTGCCAGCAGCTTAGATTACTACGGGGAGCTGTTTTTT; CDR3 protein: CASSLDYYGELFF
J gene: TRBJ1-1; clone size: once; D gene: TRBD1; V gene: TRBV27; CDR3 DNA: TGTGCCAGCAGTTTAGACAGGGGGGGAATGAACACTGAAGCTTTCTTT; CDR3 protein: CASSLDRGGMNTEAFF
J gene: TRBJ1-1; clone size: .; D gene: .; V gene: TRBV7-3; CDR3 DNA: TGTGCCAGCAGCTTCTCCCTGGGCCCGAACACTGAAGCTTTCTTT; CDR3 protein: CASSFSLGPNTEAFF
J gene: TRBJ2-3; clone size: few; D gene: .; V gene: TRBV21-1; CDR3 DNA: TGTGCCAGCAGCAAAGTACGTCTCGGAGCGGACCCTAGCACAGATACGCAGTATTTT; CDR3 protein: CASSKVRLGADPSTDTQYF
J gene: TRBJ1-1; clone size: .; D gene: .; V gene: TRBV28; CDR3 DNA: TGTGCCACCCGGGGGGACATCCCACACCCGAACACTGAAGCTTTCTTT; CDR3 protein: CATRGDIPHPNTEAFF
J gene: TRBJ1-4; clone size: .; D gene: .; V gene: TRBV7-3; CDR3 DNA: TGTGCCAGCAGCGCCACGGGAGCCATTAATGAAAAACTGTTTTTT; CDR3 protein: CASSATGAINEKLFF
J gene: TRBJ1-2; clone size: .; D gene: .; V gene: TRBV6-5; CDR3 DNA: TGTGCCAGCAGTTATAGTAGGGGGAACTATGGCTACACCTTC; CDR3 protein: CASSYSRGNYGYTF
J gene: TRBJ2-3; clone size: .; D gene: .; V gene: TRBV2; CDR3 DNA: TGTGCCAGCCTTGGGGGCATCGGCGGGAGCACAGATACGCAGTATTTT; CDR3 protein: CASLGGIGGSTDTQYF
J gene: TRBJ2-1; clone size: .; D gene: TRBD2; V gene: TRBV27; CDR3 DNA: TGTGCCAGCCTGGGGCTAGCGGGTTCGAATGAGCAGTTCTTC; CDR3 protein: CASLGLAGSNEQFF
J gene: TRBJ2-1; clone size: .; D gene: .; V gene: TRBV30; CDR3 DNA: TGTGCCTGGGGGCATCCTGGCGGGCTCCTCTACAATGAGCAGTTCTTC; CDR3 protein: CAWGHPGGLLYNEQFF
J gene: TRBJ1-1; clone size: .; D gene: .; V gene: TRBV10-1; CDR3 DNA: TGCGCCAGCAGCCGGGAGCTGAACACTGAAGCTTTCTTT; CDR3 protein: CASSRELNTEAFF
J gene: TRBJ2-1; clone size: once; D gene: TRBD2; V gene: TRBV5-4; CDR3 DNA: TGTGCCAGCAGCCATAATAGCGGGAGGGCCTCCTACAATGAGCAGTTCTTC; CDR3 protein: CASSHNSGRASYNEQFF
J gene: TRBJ1-3; clone size: .; D gene: .; V gene: TRBV28; CDR3 DNA: TGTGCCAGCAGTCTAACACAGGGTGGCTCTGGAAACACCATATATTTT; CDR3 protein: CASSLTQGGSGNTIYF
J gene: TRBJ2-7; clone size: .; D gene: TRBD2; V gene: TRBV4-1; CDR3 DNA: TGCGCCAGCAGCCAAGAGACTAGCGGGAGCGACGAGCAGTACTTC; CDR3 protein: CASSQETSGSDEQYF
J gene: TRBJ1-6; clone size: .; D gene: TRBD1; V gene: TRBV28; CDR3 DNA: TGTGCCAGCAGTCTGGGACAGGGACTGGGTTCACCCCTCCACTTT; CDR3 protein: CASSLGQGLGSPLHF
J gene: TRBJ2-2; clone size: .; D gene: TRBD2; V gene: TRBV10-3; CDR3 DNA: TGTGCCAGCAAACCGACAGGAGGGACTAGTGTTACCGGGGAGCTGTTTTTT; CDR3 protein: CASKPTGGTSVTGELFF
J gene: TRBJ2-5; clone size: .; D gene: .; V gene: TRBV7-2; CDR3 DNA: TGTGCCAGCAGCTTAGTAGGCCCGGGACAAGAGACCCAGTACTTC; CDR3 protein: CASSLVGPGQETQYF
J gene: TRBJ2-5; clone size: .; D gene: .; V gene: TRBV7-2; CDR3 DNA: TGTGCCAGCAGCCCCATCCTCTGGGGAGTTGAGACCCAGTACTTC; CDR3 protein: CASSPILWGVETQYF
J gene: TRBJ2-2; clone size: .; D gene: .; V gene: TRBV19; CDR3 DNA: TGTGCCAGTAGTATAGAGGGGTATCCGGGGACCGGGGAGCTGTTTTTT; CDR3 protein: CASSIEGYPGTGELFF
J gene: TRBJ2-7; clone size: .; D gene: TRBD2; V gene: TRBV27; CDR3 DNA: TGTGCCAGCAGTCCACTAGCGGGAAACTCCTACGAGCAGTACTTC; CDR3 protein: CASSPLAGNSYEQYF
J gene: TRBJ2-1; clone size: .; D gene: TRBD2; V gene: TRBV7-9; CDR3 DNA: TGTGCCAGCAGCTCCCCACCGACTAGCCGGGGAGGGAATGAGCAGTTCTTC; CDR3 protein: CASSSPPTSRGGNEQFF
J gene: TRBJ2-1; clone size: .; D gene: TRBD2; V gene: TRBV28; CDR3 DNA: TGTGCCAGCAGTTTCCCCGGGACTAGCGGTACCAATGAGCAGTTCTTC; CDR3 protein: CASSFPGTSGTNEQFF
J gene: TRBJ2-5; clone size: .; D gene: .; V gene: TRBV10-3; CDR3 DNA: TGTGCCATAGGACTACCACAAGAGACCCAGTACTTC; CDR3 protein: CAIGLPQETQYF
J gene: TRBJ2-3; clone size: once; D gene: TRBD2; V gene: TRBV19; CDR3 DNA: TGTGCCAGTAGTATAGTCCCCGAGCCCCGGCTAGCGGGAAGGGAAGATACGCAGTATTTT; CDR3 protein: CASSIVPEPRLAGREDTQYF
J gene: TRBJ2-1; clone size: .; D gene: TRBD1; V gene: TRBV4-2; CDR3 DNA: TGTGCCAGCAGCCAATTCCGGGACAGGGAATACAATGAGCAGTTCTTC; CDR3 protein: CASSQFRDREYNEQFF
J gene: TRBJ2-7; clone size: .; D gene: TRBD2; V gene: TRBV30; CDR3 DNA: TGTGCCTGGAGTCCACCCACGGGAGGAGTATCTGAGCAGTACTTC; CDR3 protein: CAWSPPTGGVSEQYF
J gene: TRBJ2-3; clone size: .; D gene: TRBD2; V gene: TRBV3-1/TRBV3-2; CDR3 DNA: TGTGCCAGCAGCCTTGTACTAGCGGGAGGGGCTAGCACAGATACGCAGTATTTT; CDR3 protein: CASSLVLAGGASTDTQYF
J gene: TRBJ2-2; clone size: few; D gene: TRBD2; V gene: TRBV6-5; CDR3 DNA: TGTGCCAGCAGTAACCTAGCGGGAGGGCCCGGGGAGCTGTTTTTT; CDR3 protein: CASSNLAGGPGELFF
J gene: TRBJ1-5; clone size: few; D gene: TRBD1; V gene: TRBV7-2; CDR3 DNA: TGTGCCAGCAGCTTCCAGACAGGGGGAAATCAGCCCCAGCATTTT; CDR3 protein: CASSFQTGGNQPQHF
J gene: TRBJ2-1; clone size: once; D gene: TRBD2; V gene: TRBV6-2/TRBV6-3; CDR3 DNA: TGTGCCAGCAGCCCCTGGGCGGGAGGGCCCTCGAATGAGCAGTTCTTC; CDR3 protein: CASSPWAGGPSNEQFF
J gene: TRBJ2-5; clone size: .; D gene: .; V gene: TRBV30; CDR3 DNA: TGTGCCTGGAGTGGACAGGTTGGAGAGACCCAGTACTTC; CDR3 protein: CAWSGQVGETQYF
J gene: TRBJ2-3; clone size: .; D gene: .; V gene: TRBV20-1; CDR3 DNA: TGCAGTGCTAGTCCCCCTTTGCGGGATCGCACAGATACGCAGTATTTT; CDR3 protein: CSASPPLRDRTDTQYF
J gene: TRBJ1-2; clone size: .; D gene: .; V gene: TRBV30; CDR3 DNA: TGTGCATCTACTCGGACAGTCTATGGCTACACCTTC; CDR3 protein: CASTRTVYGYTF
J gene: TRBJ2-7; clone size: .; D gene: TRBD2; V gene: TRBV27; CDR3 DNA: TGTGCCAGCAGTAGAGCGACTAGCGGGACCTACGAGCAGTACTTC; CDR3 protein: CASSRATSGTYEQYF
J gene: TRBJ1-5; clone size: .; D gene: TRBD1; V gene: TRBV4-1; CDR3 DNA: TGCGCCAGCAGCCAAACCCAGGGGGGCCAGCCCCAGCATTTT; CDR3 protein: CASSQTQGGQPQHF
J gene: TRBJ2-5; clone size: .; D gene: TRBD2; V gene: TRBV5-4; CDR3 DNA: TGTGCCAGCAGCTTGGCCCCTAGCGGGGCACAAGAGACCCAGTACTTC; CDR3 protein: CASSLAPSGAQETQYF
J gene: TRBJ1-1; clone size: .; D gene: .; V gene: TRBV5-1; CDR3 DNA: TGCGCCAGCACCGACTGGGGCACCCCGAACACTGAAGCTTTCTTT; CDR3 protein: CASTDWGTPNTEAFF
J gene: TRBJ2-7; clone size: .; D gene: TRBD1; V gene: TRBV30; CDR3 DNA: TGTGCCTGGAGTGTTGGACAGGGGCCCTACGAGCAGTACTTC; CDR3 protein: CAWSVGQGPYEQYF
J gene: TRBJ1-2; clone size: .; D gene: TRBD1; V gene: TRBV11-2; CDR3 DNA: TGTGCCAGCAGCCCTAACCCGAGACAGGGGGACTATGGCTACACCTTC; CDR3 protein: CASSPNPRQGDYGYTF
J gene: TRBJ2-1; clone size: .; D gene: TRBD2; V gene: TRBV4-1; CDR3 DNA: TGCGCCAGCCGAAGCGGGATAAGCAACGGCAATGAGCAGTTCTTC; CDR3 protein: CASRSGISNGNEQFF
J gene: TRBJ2-1; clone size: once; D gene: .; V gene: TRBV30; CDR3 DNA: TGTGCCTGGAGTCGGGCTAGCGCCTACAATGAGCAGTTCTTC; CDR3 protein: CAWSRASAYNEQFF
J gene: TRBJ1-1; clone size: .; D gene: .; V gene: TRBV19; CDR3 DNA: TGTGCCAGTAGTATGGGTAGGGGGACCACTGAAGCTTTCTTT; CDR3 protein: CASSMGRGTTEAFF
J gene: TRBJ2-5; clone size: .; D gene: TRBD2; V gene: TRBV25-1; CDR3 DNA: TGTGCCAGCAGTCCACCTCTAGCGGGAATCGGTGAGACCCAGTACTTC; CDR3 protein: CASSPPLAGIGETQYF
J gene: TRBJ2-7; clone size: .; D gene: .; V gene: TRBV3-1/TRBV3-2; CDR3 DNA: TGTGCCAGCAGCCAAAGGGGCGAGCAGTACTTC; CDR3 protein: CASSQRGEQYF
J gene: TRBJ1-5; clone size: few; D gene: .; V gene: TRBV30; CDR3 DNA: TGTGCCTGGAGTGTACTTGGGGGCCAGCCCCAGCATTTT; CDR3 protein: CAWSVLGGQPQHF
J gene: TRBJ2-6; clone size: .; D gene: TRBD1; V gene: TRBV25-1; CDR3 DNA: TGTGCCAGCAGTAAGGGACAGGGAATCTCCGGGGCCAACGTCCTGACTTTC; CDR3 protein: CASSKGQGISGANVLTF
J gene: TRBJ2-7; clone size: .; D gene: .; V gene: TRBV2; CDR3 DNA: TGTGCCAGCTGGGGGGGGCTTGACTACGAGCAGTACTTC; CDR3 protein: CASWGGLDYEQYF
J gene: TRBJ1-1; clone size: .; D gene: .; V gene: TRBV11-2; CDR3 DNA: TGTGCCAGCAGCCCCGGAGTTGGGGGGGTGAACACTGAAGCTTTCTTT; CDR3 protein: CASSPGVGGVNTEAFF
J gene: TRBJ1-1; clone size: .; D gene: .; V gene: TRBV4-1; CDR3 DNA: TGCGCCAGCAGCCAAGGAGGAGGGCATTGTTTCTTT; CDR3 protein: CASSQGGGHCFF
J gene: TRBJ2-6; clone size: .; D gene: TRBD2; V gene: TRBV5-1; CDR3 DNA: TGCGCCAGCAGCATTAGCGGGGGTAGCTCTGGGGCCAACGTCCTGACTTTC; CDR3 protein: CASSISGGSSGANVLTF
J gene: TRBJ1-2; clone size: .; D gene: TRBD1; V gene: TRBV7-3; CDR3 DNA: TGTGCCAGCAGTTGGGGGACAGGGAACTATGGCTACACCTTC; CDR3 protein: CASSWGTGNYGYTF
J gene: TRBJ1-1; clone size: .; D gene: TRBD1; V gene: TRBV2; CDR3 DNA: TGTGCCAGACGCTCCGGGACAGGGTACGGTACTGAAGCTTTCTTT; CDR3 protein: CARRSGTGYGTEAFF
J gene: TRBJ1-4; clone size: .; D gene: TRBD1; V gene: TRBV6-6; CDR3 DNA: TGTGCCAGCAGTCGACAGGGGGAGGAAAAACTGTTTTTT; CDR3 protein: CASSRQGEEKLFF
J gene: TRBJ2-2; clone size: few; D gene: .; V gene: TRBV19; CDR3 DNA: TGTGCCAGTAGTATATCCCGGACTTCCGGGGAGCTGTTTTTT; CDR3 protein: CASSISRTSGELFF
J gene: TRBJ1-4; clone size: .; D gene: .; V gene: TRBV15; CDR3 DNA: TGTGCCACCAGCAGAGACGCGGGGGCGGCTAATGAAAAACTGTTTTTT; CDR3 protein: CATSRDAGAANEKLFF
J gene: TRBJ1-1; clone size: .; D gene: .; V gene: TRBV28; CDR3 DNA: TGTGCCAGCAGTTTGGTCAGGGAGAACACTGAAGCTTTCTTT; CDR3 protein: CASSLVRENTEAFF